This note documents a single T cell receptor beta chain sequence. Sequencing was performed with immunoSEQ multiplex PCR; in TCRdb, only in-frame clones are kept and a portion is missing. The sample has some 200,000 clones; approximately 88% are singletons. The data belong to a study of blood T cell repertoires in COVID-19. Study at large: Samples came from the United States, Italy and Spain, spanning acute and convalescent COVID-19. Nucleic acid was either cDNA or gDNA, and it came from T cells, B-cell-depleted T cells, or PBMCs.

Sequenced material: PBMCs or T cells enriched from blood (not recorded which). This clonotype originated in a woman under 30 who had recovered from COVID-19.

The CDR3 DNA reads as TGCGCCAGCAGTGAGTCGGGGGGGCGGTATGAAAAACTGTTTTTT. This translates into CASSESGGRYEKLFF. V gene TRBV10-2 combines with J gene TRBJ1-4; D might be TRBD1 (6 bases). Germline V gives CDR1 WSHSY, CDR2 SAAADI. The CDR3 length is 15 residues. The V and J ends lost 0 bases and 6 bases respectively, with 11 bases between them.